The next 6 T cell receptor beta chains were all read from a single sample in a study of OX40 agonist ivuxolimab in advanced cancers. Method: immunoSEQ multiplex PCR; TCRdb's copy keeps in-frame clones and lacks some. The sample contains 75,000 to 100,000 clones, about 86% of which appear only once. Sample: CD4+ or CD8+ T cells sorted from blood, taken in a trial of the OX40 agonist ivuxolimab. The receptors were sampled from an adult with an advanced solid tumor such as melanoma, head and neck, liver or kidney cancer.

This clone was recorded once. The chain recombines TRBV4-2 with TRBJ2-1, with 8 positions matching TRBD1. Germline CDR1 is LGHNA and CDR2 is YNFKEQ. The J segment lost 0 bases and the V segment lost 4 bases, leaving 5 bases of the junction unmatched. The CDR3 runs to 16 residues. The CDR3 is CASSPRTGSSYNEQFF. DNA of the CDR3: TGTGCCAGCAGCCCACGGACAGGGAGCTCCTACAATGAGCAGTTCTTC.

CDR3 nucleotides: TGTGCCAGCAGCTTAAGACCTAGGGGGGCGCAGGCAGATACGCAGTATTTT. It specifies CASSLRPRGAQADTQYF. The chain couples TRBV7-7 to TRBJ2-3; either TRBD1 or TRBD2 may fit D (6 bases each). Germline values: CDR1 SSHAT, CDR2 FNYEAQ (reference sequence). V lost 2 bases to trimming and J lost 4 bases, with 19 bases between them. CDR3 size: 17 residues.

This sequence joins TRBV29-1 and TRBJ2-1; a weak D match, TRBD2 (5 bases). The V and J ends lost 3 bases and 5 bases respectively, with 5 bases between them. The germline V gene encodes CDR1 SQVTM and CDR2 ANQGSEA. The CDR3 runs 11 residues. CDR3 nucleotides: TGCAGCGTTGAGCGGGACAATGAGCAGTTCTTC. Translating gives CSVERDNEQFF.

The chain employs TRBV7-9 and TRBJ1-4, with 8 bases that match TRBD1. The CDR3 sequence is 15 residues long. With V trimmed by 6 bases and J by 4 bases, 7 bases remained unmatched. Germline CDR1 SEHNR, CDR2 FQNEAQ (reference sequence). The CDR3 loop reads CASRSRTGRNEKLFF. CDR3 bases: TGTGCCAGCAGATCTCGGACAGGGCGTAATGAAAAACTGTTTTTT.

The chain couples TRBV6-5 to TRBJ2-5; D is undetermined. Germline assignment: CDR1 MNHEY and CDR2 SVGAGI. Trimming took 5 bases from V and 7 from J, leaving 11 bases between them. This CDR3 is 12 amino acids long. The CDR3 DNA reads TGTGCCAGCAGTCCCTACATGACGACCCAGTACTTC. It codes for CASSPYMTTQYF.

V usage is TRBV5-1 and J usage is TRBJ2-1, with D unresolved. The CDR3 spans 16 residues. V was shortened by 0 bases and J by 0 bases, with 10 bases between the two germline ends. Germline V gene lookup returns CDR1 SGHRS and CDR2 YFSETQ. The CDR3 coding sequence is TGCGCCAGCAGCTTGGCCCCGGGCAGCTCCTACAATGAGCAGTTCTTC. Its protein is CASSLAPGSSYNEQFF.